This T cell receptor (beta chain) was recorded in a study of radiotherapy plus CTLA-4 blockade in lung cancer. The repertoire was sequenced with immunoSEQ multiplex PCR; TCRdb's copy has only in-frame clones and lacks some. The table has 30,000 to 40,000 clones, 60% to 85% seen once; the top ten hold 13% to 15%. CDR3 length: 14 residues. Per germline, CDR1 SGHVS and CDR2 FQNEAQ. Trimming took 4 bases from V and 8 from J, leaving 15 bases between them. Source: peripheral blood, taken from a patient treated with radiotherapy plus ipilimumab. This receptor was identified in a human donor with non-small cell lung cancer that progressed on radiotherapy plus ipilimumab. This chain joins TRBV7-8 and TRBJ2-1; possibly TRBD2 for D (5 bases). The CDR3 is CASSSGISDDEQFF. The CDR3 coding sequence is TGTGCCAGCAGCTCCGGGATCTCCGATGATGAGCAGTTCTTC.